Shown below are 2 T cell receptor beta chains from a single sample sequenced in a study of regulatory T cells in long-lasting Graves disease. Noted time point: newly diagnosed GD, antithyroid drugs for less than 3 months. The TCR library was made from RNA extracted from PBMCs. Arm-PCR of CDR3 regions and iRepertoire HTBI primers were used to build TCR beta libraries. One entry per CDR3 protein results from TCRdb running MiXCR on the multiplex PCR reads. The profile shows 410,000 or so distinct CDR3 sequences, 15% of them singletons. The data were also submitted as part of a second study, on T cells in Graves' hyperthyroidism and ophthalmopathy.

This material consisted of peripheral blood mononuclear cells (PBMCs), taken at new diagnosis, from a patient treated with antithyroid drugs. These receptor sequences come from a woman in her twenties or thirties with Graves disease.

This sequence joins TRBV29-1 and TRBJ2-7; 9 nucleotides align to TRBD2. This CDR3 has 12 amino acids. V dropped 7 bases and J dropped 3; count of bases not matched to a gene: 4. CDR1 is SQVTM, CDR2 ANQGSEA, per germline. CDR3 nucleotides: TGCAGCGCCCGGACTAGCGACTACGAGCAGTACTTC. Translation: CSARTSDYEQYF.

This clonotype was recorded at least ten times. The chain joins TRBV7-6 to TRBJ2-1; TRBD2 aligns across 10 bases. Germline assignment: CDR1 SGHVS and CDR2 FNYEAQ. The CDR3 has 15 residues. V shed 5 bases and J 4 bases; nucleotides not matched to a gene: 5. This CDR3 is CASSATSGIYNEQFF. The CDR3 DNA sequence: TGTGCCAGCAGCGCTACTAGCGGGATTTACAATGAGCAGTTCTTC.